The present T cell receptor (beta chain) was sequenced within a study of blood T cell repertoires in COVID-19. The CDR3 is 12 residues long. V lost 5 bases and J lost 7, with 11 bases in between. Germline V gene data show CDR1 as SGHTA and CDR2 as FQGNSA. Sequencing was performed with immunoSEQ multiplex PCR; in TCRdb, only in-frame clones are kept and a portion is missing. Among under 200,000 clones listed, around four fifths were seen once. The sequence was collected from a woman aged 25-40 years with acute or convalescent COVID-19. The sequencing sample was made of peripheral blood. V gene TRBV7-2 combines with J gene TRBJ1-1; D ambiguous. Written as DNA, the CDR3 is TGTGCCAGCAGCGTACGAAGAGGTGAAGCTTTCTTT. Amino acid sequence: CASSVRRGEAFF.